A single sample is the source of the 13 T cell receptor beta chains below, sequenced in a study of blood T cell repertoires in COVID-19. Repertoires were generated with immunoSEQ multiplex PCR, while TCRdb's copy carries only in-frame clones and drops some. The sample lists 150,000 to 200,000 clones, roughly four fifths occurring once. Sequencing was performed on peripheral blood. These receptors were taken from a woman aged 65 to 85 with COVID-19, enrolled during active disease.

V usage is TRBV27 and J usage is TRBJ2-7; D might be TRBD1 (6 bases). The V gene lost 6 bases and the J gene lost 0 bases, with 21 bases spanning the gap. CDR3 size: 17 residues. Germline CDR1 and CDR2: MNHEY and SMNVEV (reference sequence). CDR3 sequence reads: CASRGQRMRLSSYEQYF. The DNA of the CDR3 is TGTGCCAGCAGAGGACAGAGAATGCGCCTAAGCTCCTACGAGCAGTACTTC.

The CDR3 protein is CASSLRRTGFNEKLFF. As DNA, the CDR3 is TGTGCCAGCAGCTTACGACGGACAGGGTTTAATGAAAAACTGTTTTTT. The chain carries TRBV5-8 and TRBJ1-4, with TRBD1 matching 8 bases. From germline, CDR1 is SGHTS and CDR2 YDEGEE. The CDR3 spans 16 residues. V lost 2 bases and J lost 4; bases outside the gene matches: 7. The full variable domain, in which reference TRBV5-8 and TRBJ1-4 provide the parts outside the CDR3, is EAGVTQSPTHLIKTRGQQATLRCSPISGHTSVYWYQQALGLGLQFLLWYDEGEERNRGNFPPRFSGRQFPNYSSELNVNALELEDSALYLCASSLRRTGFNEKLFFGSGTQLSVL.

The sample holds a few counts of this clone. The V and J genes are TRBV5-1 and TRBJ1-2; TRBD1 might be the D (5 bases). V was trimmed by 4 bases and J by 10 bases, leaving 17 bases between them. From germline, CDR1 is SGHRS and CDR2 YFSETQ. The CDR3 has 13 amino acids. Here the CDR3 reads CASSPRAGGYYTF. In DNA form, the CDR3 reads TGCGCCAGCAGCCCAAGGGCCGGGGGTTACTACACCTTC.

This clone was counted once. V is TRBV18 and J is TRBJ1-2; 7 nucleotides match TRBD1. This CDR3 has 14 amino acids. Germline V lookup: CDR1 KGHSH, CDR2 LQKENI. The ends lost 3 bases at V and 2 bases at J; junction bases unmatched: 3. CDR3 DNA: TGTGCCAGCTCACCCCGACAGGGAAACTATGGCTACACCTTC. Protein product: CASSPRQGNYGYTF. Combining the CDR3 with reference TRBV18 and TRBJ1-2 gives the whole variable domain NAGVMQNPRHLVRRRGQEARLRCSPMKGHSHVYWYRQLPEEGLKFMVYLQKENIIDESGMPKERFSAEFPKEGPSILRIQQVVRGDSAAYFCASSPRQGNYGYTFGSGTRLTVV.

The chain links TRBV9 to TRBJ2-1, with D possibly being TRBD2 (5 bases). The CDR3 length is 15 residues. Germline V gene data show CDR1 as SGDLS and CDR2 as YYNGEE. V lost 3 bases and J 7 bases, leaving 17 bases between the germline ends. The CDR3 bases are TGTGCCAGCAGCGCCAACGAGGGCCGTAATAATGAGCAGTTCTTC. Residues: CASSANEGRNNEQFF. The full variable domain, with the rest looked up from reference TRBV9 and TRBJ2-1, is DSGVTQTPKHLITATGQRVTLRCSPRSGDLSVYWYQQSLDQGLQFLIQYYNGEERAKGNILERFSAQQFPDLHSELNLSSLELGDSALYFCASSANEGRNNEQFFGPGTRLTVL.

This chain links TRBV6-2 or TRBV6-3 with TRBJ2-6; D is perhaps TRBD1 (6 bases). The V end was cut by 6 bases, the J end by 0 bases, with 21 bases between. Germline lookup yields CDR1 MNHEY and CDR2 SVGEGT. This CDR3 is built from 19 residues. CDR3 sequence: CASSPPKQGTNSGANVLTF. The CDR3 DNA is TGTGCCAGCAGCCCTCCCAAACAGGGTACGAACTCTGGGGCCAACGTCCTGACTTTC.

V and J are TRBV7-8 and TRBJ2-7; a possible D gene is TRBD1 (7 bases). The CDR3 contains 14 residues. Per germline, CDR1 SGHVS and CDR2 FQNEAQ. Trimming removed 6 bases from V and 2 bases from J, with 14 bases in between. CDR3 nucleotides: TGTGCCAGCAGGGGGACAGCGGGCCCCTACGAGCAGTACTTC. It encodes CASRGTAGPYEQYF.

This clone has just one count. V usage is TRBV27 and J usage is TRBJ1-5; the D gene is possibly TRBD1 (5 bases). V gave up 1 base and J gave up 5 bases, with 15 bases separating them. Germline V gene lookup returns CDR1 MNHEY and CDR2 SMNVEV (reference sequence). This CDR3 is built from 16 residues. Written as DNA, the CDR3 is TGTGCCAGCAGTTTATTCAGGCAGGGCGGACATCAGCCCCAGCATTTT. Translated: CASSLFRQGGHQPQHF.

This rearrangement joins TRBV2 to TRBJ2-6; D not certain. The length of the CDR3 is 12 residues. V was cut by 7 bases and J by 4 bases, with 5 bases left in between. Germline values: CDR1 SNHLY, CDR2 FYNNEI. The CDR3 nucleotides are TGTGCCAGCACGGTCGGGGCCAACGTCCTGACTTTC. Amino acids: CASTVGANVLTF.

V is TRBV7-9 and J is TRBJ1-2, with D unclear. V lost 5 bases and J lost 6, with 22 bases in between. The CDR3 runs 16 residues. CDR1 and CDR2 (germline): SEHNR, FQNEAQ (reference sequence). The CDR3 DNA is TGTGCCAGCAGCCCTATGGTATCCCGGGGAGCACATGGCTACACCTTC. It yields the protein CASSPMVSRGAHGYTF.

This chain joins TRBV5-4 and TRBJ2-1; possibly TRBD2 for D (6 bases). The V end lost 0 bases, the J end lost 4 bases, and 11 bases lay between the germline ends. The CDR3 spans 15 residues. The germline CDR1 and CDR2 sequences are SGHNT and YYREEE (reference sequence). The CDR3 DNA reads TGTGCCAGCAGCTTGGCGGCGGGATCATACAATGAGCAGTTCTTC. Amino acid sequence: CASSLAAGSYNEQFF.

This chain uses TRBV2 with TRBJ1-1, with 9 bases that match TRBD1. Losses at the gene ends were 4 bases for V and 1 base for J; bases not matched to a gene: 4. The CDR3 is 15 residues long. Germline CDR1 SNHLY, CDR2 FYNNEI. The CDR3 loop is CASSAQGAENTEAFF. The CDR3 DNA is TGTGCCAGCAGTGCACAGGGGGCTGAGAACACTGAAGCTTTCTTT.

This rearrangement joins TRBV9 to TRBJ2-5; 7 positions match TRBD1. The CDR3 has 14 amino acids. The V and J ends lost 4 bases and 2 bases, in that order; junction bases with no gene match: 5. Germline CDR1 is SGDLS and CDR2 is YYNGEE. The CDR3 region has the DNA TGTGCCAGCAGCCCACCAGGGGGACAAGAGACCCAGTACTTC. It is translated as CASSPPGGQETQYF.